The 21 T cell receptor beta chains listed next were all sequenced from one sample in a study of identical twins (dated by TCRdb to 2016 to 2018). The receptor library was made with 5' RACE. The reads were generated on an Illumina HiSeq 2000. TCRdb trimmed public reads at Q25 via fastp, called clones via MiXCR and kept in-frame beta chains. CDR3 protein duplicates are merged, each entry listing the most common genes and DNA. The table for this sample lists some 560,000 distinct CDR3 sequences; 9.6% of them were counted only once. The ten largest clones add up to more than 2.5% of the sample. These data were also reused for a study on yellow fever vaccine responses in identical twins.

The sequencing input was PBMCs. Every receptor here comes from a woman aged 18-35 years in good health.

The chain has TRBV5-8 and TRBJ2-5; D might be TRBD1 or TRBD2, each matching 6 bases. This CDR3 has 14 amino acids. Per germline, CDR1 SGHTS and CDR2 YDEGEE. Trimming pared 6 bases from V and 5 bases from J, leaving 17 bases between. The CDR3 here is CASNLGGLEETQYF. For the CDR3, the DNA is TGTGCCAGCAATTTAGGGGGGCTAGAGGAGACCCAGTACTTC.

This chain links TRBV14 with TRBJ2-4, with 10 bases identical to TRBD2. The germline V gene has CDR1 SGHDN and CDR2 FVKESK. This CDR3 is built from 18 residues. V lost 5 bases to trimming and J lost 0 bases; unmatched junction nucleotides: 10. This chain's CDR3 is CASSSSAGGPLAKNIQYF. The CDR3 bases are TGTGCCAGCAGCTCCTCAGCGGGGGGGCCTCTAGCCAAAAACATTCAGTACTTC. The entire variable domain, with the rest obtained from reference TRBV14 and TRBJ2-4, is as follows: EAGVTQFPSHSVIEKGQTVTLRCDPISGHDNLYWYRRVMGKEIKFLLHFVKESKQDESGMPNNRFLAERTGGTYSTLKVQPAELEDSGVYFCASSSSAGGPLAKNIQYFGAGTRLSVL.

This clonotype appeared a few times. The genes are TRBV20-1 and TRBJ2-5; D is unclear. The CDR3 spans 16 residues. V lost 3 bases and J lost 4, with 21 bases in between. CDR1 is DFQATT, CDR2 SNEGSKA, per germline (reference sequence). This CDR3 reads CSASPQPRALRETQYF. CDR3 DNA: TGCAGTGCTAGTCCCCAGCCGCGAGCGCTTCGAGAGACCCAGTACTTC.

This clonotype was seen a handful of times. The chain combines TRBV3-1 with TRBJ2-1, with 11 bases matching TRBD2. Germline CDR1 and CDR2: LGHDT and YNNKEL (reference sequence). The J segment lost 2 bases and the V segment lost 5 bases, leaving 5 bases of the junction unmatched. This CDR3 is 16 amino acids long. This CDR3 reads CASSSLAGVAYNEQFF. The CDR3 DNA sequence: TGTGCCAGCAGCTCACTAGCGGGAGTCGCCTACAATGAGCAGTTCTTC.

This clonotype was seen a few times. CDR3 sequence (DNA): TGCGCCAGCAGCCCCCCGAATTCAGCCAAAAACATTCAGTACTTC. It yields the protein CASSPPNSAKNIQYF. The V and J genes are TRBV5-1 and TRBJ2-4; no firm D call. Germline CDR1 reads SGHRS; CDR2 reads YFSETQ. This CDR3 has 15 amino acids. The V and J ends lost 4 bases and 0 bases respectively, with 11 bases between them.

Remarks on this clonotype: One end of the junction varies from germline; a read error may be responsible. J is TRBJ2-2 and V is TRBV28; possibly TRBD1 or TRBD2 for D (6 bases each). This CDR3 is 15 amino acids long. Germline V gives CDR1 MDHEN, CDR2 SYDVKM. In nucleotides, the CDR3 is TGTGCCAGCAGTTTTAACAGAAGGGGGACCGGGGGGCTGTTTTTT. It specifies CASSFNRRGTGGLFF.

This clonotype was seen only a few times. The chain joins TRBV15 to TRBJ2-1; TRBD2 matches 14 bases. This CDR3 region has 16 residues. Germline V gene sequence: CDR1 LNHNV, CDR2 YYDKDF (reference sequence). The V and J ends lost 5 bases and 1 base, in that order; junction bases with no gene match: 1. CDR3 sequence: CATSRTSGGSYNEQFF. CDR3 nucleotide sequence: TGTGCCACCAGCCGGACTAGCGGGGGGTCCTACAATGAGCAGTTCTTC.

The chain links TRBV3-1 to TRBJ1-1; D is undetermined. CDR3 length: 16 amino acids. The V gene's germline CDR1 is LGHDT and CDR2 YNNKEL (reference sequence). Trimming cost V 4 bases and J 2 bases, with 17 bases left between them. The CDR3 region has the DNA TGTGCCAGCAGCCCCGCCTTTTGGGCAGGTAACACTGAAGCTTTCTTT. This encodes CASSPAFWAGNTEAFF.

This clonotype has only a few counts. The chain recombines TRBV12-3 or TRBV12-4 with TRBJ2-2; D may correspond to TRBD1 or TRBD2 (5 bases each). V was trimmed by 3 bases and J by 4 bases, leaving 9 bases between them. This CDR3 comprises 14 residues. The CDR3 nucleotides are TGTGCCAGCAGTTTGGGACCCGCCACCGGGGAGCTGTTTTTT. Translating gives CASSLGPATGELFF.

V usage is TRBV20-1 and J usage is TRBJ2-5; unclear D gene. Trimming removed 0 bases from V and 5 bases from J, with 10 bases in between. This CDR3 is built from 13 residues. Germline V CDR1 and CDR2: DFQATT, SNEGSKA (reference sequence). DNA of the CDR3: TGCAGTGCTAGAGATCGGCCGAGGGAGACCCAGTACTTC. This gives the protein CSARDRPRETQYF.

V usage is TRBV30 and J usage is TRBJ2-1, with D perhaps matching TRBD1 or TRBD2 (5 bases each). Germline lookup yields CDR1 GTSNPN and CDR2 SVGIG (reference sequence). V was clipped by 2 bases and J by 8 bases, with 16 bases between them. The CDR3 covers 14 residues. In DNA form, the CDR3 reads TGTGCCTGGAGTCCTGGGACCCTGAGGGATGAGCAGTTCTTC. Amino acid sequence: CAWSPGTLRDEQFF.

The gene calls are TRBV2 and TRBJ2-3; D not certain. This CDR3 has 14 amino acids. Germline V lookup: CDR1 SNHLY, CDR2 FYNNEI. V was shortened by 3 bases and J by 3 bases, with 10 bases between the two germline ends. CDR3 sequence reads: CASSDTEWTDTQYF. CDR3 bases: TGTGCCAGCAGTGACACGGAGTGGACAGATACGCAGTATTTT.

This clonotype came up a few times. The V and J genes are TRBV4-3 and TRBJ2-7, with 7 nucleotides matching TRBD1. V shed 0 bases, J shed 3 bases, and the junction held 5 bases outside the gene matches. This CDR3 has 15 residues. Looked up from germline, CDR1 is LGHNA and CDR2 is YSLEER. This CDR3 reads CASSQDWGQNYEQYF. As DNA, the CDR3 is TGCGCCAGCAGCCAAGATTGGGGACAGAACTACGAGCAGTACTTC.

In this sample, this clonotype turned up a few times. This chain joins TRBV20-1 and TRBJ2-7, with D uncertain. CDR1 is DFQATT, CDR2 SNEGSKA, per germline (reference sequence). V was pared by 4 bases and J by 0 bases, with 16 bases between. The CDR3 covers 15 residues. The CDR3 nucleotides read TGCAGTGCTACCGACCTTCGAAGGGCCTCCTACGAGCAGTACTTC. Protein: CSATDLRRASYEQYF.

This clonotype was seen many times. The rearrangement uses TRBV6-8 and TRBJ1-2; 9 bases map to TRBD1. Germline V lookup: CDR1 MNHGY, CDR2 SAAAGT. V was clipped by 6 bases and J by 7 bases; unmatched bases: 9. The CDR3 extends over 14 amino acids. The CDR3 here is CASRHRGRLFGYTF. Here the CDR3 DNA reads TGTGCCAGCAGGCACAGGGGGCGACTTTTTGGCTACACCTTC.

V usage is TRBV12-3 or TRBV12-4 and J usage is TRBJ2-2; D perhaps matches TRBD2 (5 bases). The CDR3 loop spans 14 amino acids. V was clipped by 5 bases and J by 6 bases, with 13 bases between them. As DNA, the CDR3 is TGTGCCAGCAGTGATACCCAGAGGGCCGGGGAGCTGTTTTTT. Residues: CASSDTQRAGELFF.

The CDR3 protein is CASSAELADYADTQYF. In nucleotides, the CDR3 is TGTGCCAGCAGTGCCGAACTAGCGGATTACGCAGATACGCAGTATTTT. V is TRBV27 and J is TRBJ2-3; 8 bases are shared with TRBD2. Looked up from germline, CDR1 is MNHEY and CDR2 is SMNVEV (reference sequence). The V segment lost 5 bases and the J segment 4 bases; nucleotides outside the gene matches: 11. CDR3 length: 16 residues.

The J gene is TRBJ1-1, the V gene TRBV7-8; D might be TRBD1 (5 bases). The CDR3 covers 15 residues. Trimming took 5 bases from V and 1 from J, leaving 14 bases between them. Germline V CDR1 and CDR2: SGHVS, FQNEAQ. The CDR3 spells CASSPSGLRNTEAFF. Here the CDR3 DNA reads TGTGCCAGCAGCCCGTCAGGGCTGAGGAACACTGAAGCTTTCTTT.

This clonotype was recorded at least ten times. The chain is built from TRBV6-5 and TRBJ2-5; D possibly corresponds to TRBD2 (5 bases). V was clipped by 0 bases and J by 1 base, with 9 bases between them. Germline V gene lookup returns CDR1 MNHEY and CDR2 SVGAGI. The CDR3 consists of 15 residues. The CDR3 sequence is CASSYSASSQETQYF. The CDR3 DNA is TGTGCCAGCAGTTACTCGGCTAGCAGCCAAGAGACCCAGTACTTC.

This clonotype showed up many times. V gene TRBV5-1 combines with J gene TRBJ1-3, with D perhaps matching TRBD1 (5 bases). The V gene lost 4 bases and the J gene lost 4 bases, with 15 bases spanning the gap. Germline V gene data show CDR1 as SGHRS and CDR2 as YFSETQ. This CDR3 has 15 amino acids. CDR3 DNA sequence: TGCGCCAGCAGCGAAGGGATCAGGGAAGGAAACACCATATATTTT. Protein sequence: CASSEGIREGNTIYF.

This clonotype was seen many times. The chain links TRBV29-1 to TRBJ2-7; 7 nucleotides match TRBD2. The CDR3 is 11 residues long. Per germline, CDR1 SQVTM and CDR2 ANQGSEA. V gave up 4 bases and J gave up 3 bases; unmatched junction bases: 0. CDR3: CSVGGGYEQYF. CDR3 nucleotide sequence: TGCAGCGTTGGCGGGGGCTACGAGCAGTACTTC.